These 25 T cell receptor beta chains came from one sample sequenced in a study of beta chain features in type 1 diabetes. Study outcomes and limitations: In all four CD4+ subsets, TCRB CDR3 length was significantly, moderately reduced in type 1 diabetes.

The sequenced template was cDNA made from the entire isolated RNA. The assay was immunoSEQ multiplex PCR, and TCRdb's table has in-frame clones only and misses some. Of about 650,000 clones in the sample, around 12% are singletons; the top ten hold roughly 0.12%. Their antigens are not known. Input material: naive CD4+ T cells from blood. The receptor source for this set is a man aged 25-45 years with type 1 diabetes.

This clone was observed a handful of times. This rearrangement joins TRBV5-1 to TRBJ2-1; 11 bases agree with TRBD2. The germline CDR1 and CDR2 sequences are SGHRS and YFSETQ. Germline trimming cut 0 bases from V and 4 bases from J; bases unmatched to any gene: 9. The CDR3 has 18 residues. CDR3 in amino acids: CASSLGPGLADRYNEQFF. The CDR3 coding sequence is TGCGCCAGCAGCTTGGGCCCGGGACTAGCGGACCGTTACAATGAGCAGTTCTTC.

This clone came up a few times. The V gene is TRBV9, the J gene TRBJ1-1, with 7 bases matching TRBD1. The CDR3 spans 14 residues. Per the germline V gene, CDR1 is SGDLS and CDR2 is YYNGEE. Germline trimming cut 1 base from V and 1 base from J; bases unmatched to any gene: 1. The CDR3 region has the DNA TGTGCCAGCAGCGTAAGGACAGGGAACACTGAAGCTTTCTTT. Protein product: CASSVRTGNTEAFF.

The rearrangement links TRBV11-3 to TRBJ2-1; the match to TRBD1 covers 11 bases. Germline values: CDR1 SGHNT, CDR2 YENEEA. J was trimmed by 9 bases and V by 5 bases; bases with no gene match: 6. This CDR3 has 14 residues. DNA for the CDR3: TGTGCCAGCAGCCGCGGACAGGGGGCAACTGAGCAGTTCTTC. This encodes CASSRGQGATEQFF.

This clone was seen a few times. V and J are TRBV25-1 and TRBJ2-1; D may be TRBD1 or TRBD2 (6 bases each). The V end lost 1 base, the J end lost 3 bases, and 13 bases lay between the germline ends. Germline V gene lookup returns CDR1 MGHDK and CDR2 SYGVNS. The CDR3 consists of 16 residues. The CDR3 DNA reads as TGTGCCAGCAGTGAATTAGGGGGGTCAGGCTACAATGAGCAGTTCTTC. It translates to CASSELGGSGYNEQFF.

To note about this clone: Other DNA sequences from this sample encode an identical CDR3 as well. This chain connects TRBV9 to TRBJ2-3, with 7 bases that match TRBD1. The CDR3 is 15 residues long. V was clipped by 0 bases and J by 3 bases; unmatched bases: 4. CDR1 is SGDLS, CDR2 YYNGEE, per germline. CDR3 residues: CASSVGGGATDTQYF. As DNA, the CDR3 is TGTGCCAGCAGCGTAGGAGGGGGCGCGACAGATACGCAGTATTTT. Using reference TRBV9 and TRBJ2-3 for the parts outside the CDR3, the full variable domain is DSGVTQTPKHLITATGQRVTLRCSPRSGDLSVYWYQQSLDQGLQFLIQYYNGEERAKGNILERFSAQQFPDLHSELNLSSLELGDSALYFCASSVGGGATDTQYFGPGTRLTVL.

The chain is built from TRBV19 and TRBJ1-5; TRBD1 is a possible D gene (5 bases). Trimming took 9 bases from V and 7 from J, leaving 22 bases between them. The CDR3 extends over 15 amino acids. Per germline, CDR1 LNHDA and CDR2 SQIVND (reference sequence). CDR3 in DNA: TGTGCCAGCGACTCTGGGACCATGGGGTTCCAGCCCCAGCATTTT. It encodes CASDSGTMGFQPQHF.

This clone was counted between two and nine times. The genes are TRBV7-8 and TRBJ2-1; 7 positions match TRBD2. Germline V gene lookup returns CDR1 SGHVS and CDR2 FQNEAQ. CDR3 length: 17 residues. The J segment lost 1 base and the V segment lost 1 base, leaving 7 bases of the junction unmatched. Here the CDR3 DNA reads TGTGCCAGCAGCTTAGAAAACGGGGGGAATTCCTACAATGAGCAGTTCTTC. This encodes CASSLENGGNSYNEQFF.

This clone was counted a few times. This chain joins TRBV7-9 and TRBJ2-2; TRBD1 matches at 10 bases. Germline CDR1 and CDR2: SEHNR and FQNEAQ (reference sequence). The ends lost 3 bases at V and 3 bases at J; junction bases unmatched: 4. The CDR3 spans 16 residues. The DNA for the CDR3 is TGTGCCAGCAGCTTTCCCGGGACAGGGGACACCGGGGAGCTGTTTTTT. Amino acids: CASSFPGTGDTGELFF.

The chain combines TRBV4-3 with TRBJ2-6; D possibly corresponds to TRBD2 (6 bases). Trimming removed 1 base at V and 2 bases at J, with 21 bases between. Looked up from germline, CDR1 is LGHNA and CDR2 is YSLEER. This CDR3 is built from 20 residues. CDR3 amino acids: CASSQAPGGVGIAGANVLTF. In DNA form, the CDR3 reads TGCGCCAGCAGCCAAGCCCCGGGCGGGGTGGGTATTGCTGGGGCCAACGTCCTGACTTTC.

This clone has a handful of counts. V is TRBV9 and J is TRBJ2-5; D uncertain. CDR3 length: 14 amino acids. V was trimmed by 0 bases and J by 5 bases, leaving 11 bases between them. In germline, CDR1 is SGDLS, CDR2 YYNGEE. The CDR3 sequence is CASSVDSARETQYF. CDR3 DNA: TGTGCCAGCAGCGTAGACAGCGCAAGGGAGACCCAGTACTTC.

The sample holds a few counts of this clone. The chain uses TRBV28 and TRBJ1-5; the D is unclear. V was shortened by 8 bases and J by 0 bases, with 8 bases between the two germline ends. This CDR3 region has 13 residues. Germline V gene data show CDR1 as MDHEN and CDR2 as SYDVKM. The CDR3 nucleotides are TGTGCCAGCCGTTATATTAGCAATCAGCCCCAGCATTTT. Protein sequence: CASRYISNQPQHF.

This clone was seen more than once but under ten times. The J gene is TRBJ2-7, the V gene TRBV28, with TRBD1 identical over 7 bases. This CDR3 has 14 amino acids. Trimming took 4 bases from V and 1 from J; bases not matched to a gene: 4. Looked up from germline, CDR1 is MDHEN and CDR2 is SYDVKM. The CDR3 nucleotides read TGTGCCAGCAGTTCCCGGGACAGTTCCTACGAGCAGTACTTC. Translating it yields CASSSRDSSYEQYF.

The rearrangement links TRBV18 to TRBJ1-4; D gene uncertain. V was cut by 2 bases and J by 3 bases, with 7 bases left in between. Germline V CDR1 and CDR2: KGHSH, LQKENI. CDR3 size: 14 residues. The CDR3 reads CASSPNAANEKLFF. Here the CDR3 DNA reads TGTGCCAGCTCACCAAACGCTGCTAATGAAAAACTGTTTTTT.

This rearrangement joins TRBV28 to TRBJ1-2, with TRBD1 matching 8 bases. Germline V gene sequence: CDR1 MDHEN, CDR2 SYDVKM. V lost 4 bases and J lost 7; bases outside the gene matches: 11. This CDR3 region has 15 residues. The CDR3 nucleotides are TGTGCCAGCAGTTCACCGGGACAGGAGCTGCGTGGCTACACCTTC. Its protein is CASSSPGQELRGYTF.

This clone was seen only a few times. The chain employs TRBV2 and TRBJ2-1, with D tentatively TRBD1 (5 bases). V lost 6 bases to trimming and J lost 9 bases, with 12 bases between them. The CDR3 runs to 12 residues. Germline loops: CDR1 SNHLY, CDR2 FYNNEI. Written as DNA, the CDR3 is TGTGCCAGCAGGCCTGCAGGGTCTGAGCAGTTCTTC. It codes for CASRPAGSEQFF. The full variable domain, rest sourced from reference TRBV2 and TRBJ2-1, is EPEVTQTPSHQVTQMGQEVILRCVPISNHLYFYWYRQILGQKVEFLVSFYNNEISEKSEIFDDQFSVERPDGSNFTLKIRSTKLEDSAMYFCASRPAGSEQFFGPGTRLTVL.

The chain uses TRBV5-1 and TRBJ2-5; D perhaps matches TRBD2 (6 bases). The germline V gene encodes CDR1 SGHRS and CDR2 YFSETQ. The CDR3 runs 13 residues. Trimming removed 2 bases from V and 11 bases from J, with 16 bases in between. CDR3 sequence (DNA): TGCGCCAGCAGCTTCGGCGAGGGACGGGAGCAGTACTTC. Protein: CASSFGEGREQYF.

A few counts support this clone. The chain employs TRBV27 and TRBJ1-1; D possibly corresponds to TRBD1 (5 bases). The CDR3 is made up of 15 amino acids. CDR1 and CDR2 from the germline V gene are MNHEY and SMNVEV (reference sequence). Trimming cost V 1 base and J 0 bases, with 9 bases left between them. CDR3 amino acids: CASSLFGGVNTEAFF. The DNA for the CDR3 is TGTGCCAGCAGTTTATTTGGAGGGGTGAACACTGAAGCTTTCTTT.

The chain employs TRBV18 and TRBJ2-7; a possible D gene is TRBD2 (5 bases). Germline V gene data show CDR1 as KGHSH and CDR2 as LQKENI. The length of the CDR3 is 14 residues. Trimming took off 3 bases at V and 5 bases at J, with 14 bases between the two ends. The CDR3, as DNA: TGTGCCAGCTCACCTGTTGGGTTGGGAGACGAGCAGTACTTC. It yields the protein CASSPVGLGDEQYF. The full variable domain, completed using reference TRBV18 and TRBJ2-7, is NAGVMQNPRHLVRRRGQEARLRCSPMKGHSHVYWYRQLPEEGLKFMVYLQKENIIDESGMPKERFSAEFPKEGPSILRIQQVVRGDSAAYFCASSPVGLGDEQYFGPGTRLTVT.

A few counts support this clone. Additional DNA sequences in this sample encode the identical CDR3. The V call is TRBV20-1, the J call TRBJ2-7; D not certain. CDR3 length equals 11 residues. V was pared by 0 bases and J by 2 bases, with 2 bases between. Germline CDR1 DFQATT, CDR2 SNEGSKA (reference sequence). The CDR3 region is CSAREAYEQYF. The CDR3, as DNA: TGCAGTGCTAGAGAAGCCTACGAGCAGTACTTC.

The V gene is TRBV7-2, the J gene TRBJ1-2; a weak D match, TRBD1 (5 bases). The germline V gene has CDR1 SGHTA and CDR2 FQGNSA. Trimming removed 3 bases from V and 4 bases from J, with 15 bases in between. CDR3 length equals 15 residues. The CDR3 reads CASSLDQGKAYGYTF. In DNA form, the CDR3 reads TGTGCCAGCAGCTTGGATCAGGGTAAAGCCTATGGCTACACCTTC. Using reference TRBV7-2 and TRBJ1-2 for the parts outside the CDR3, the full variable domain is GAGVSQSPSNKVTEKGKDVELRCDPISGHTALYWYRQSLGQGLEFLIYFQGNSAPDKSGLPSDRFSAERTGGSVSTLTIQRTQQEDSAVYLCASSLDQGKAYGYTFGSGTRLTVV.

This clone was observed a few times. The genes are TRBV5-1 and TRBJ2-4; a weak D match, TRBD2 (5 bases). The CDR3 is made up of 13 amino acids. Germline-derived CDR1 and CDR2 are SGHRS and YFSETQ. Trimming stripped 1 base from V and 7 bases from J, with 9 bases between. CDR3 nucleotides: TGCGCCAGCAGCTTGCCGGGATCTAACATTCAGTACTTC. Translating it yields CASSLPGSNIQYF.

V is TRBV30 and J is TRBJ2-7; possibly TRBD1 for D (6 bases). Germline lookup yields CDR1 GTSNPN and CDR2 SVGIG (reference sequence). The CDR3 runs 14 residues. Deletions cut 6 bases from V and 6 bases from J, with 21 bases between. In DNA form, the CDR3 reads TGTGCCTGTAGGACAGTGAGAATATGGTCCGAGCAGTACTTC. This gives the protein CACRTVRIWSEQYF. The full variable domain, its missing parts supplied by reference TRBV30 and TRBJ2-7, is SQTIHQWPATLVQPVGSPLSLECTVEGTSNPNLYWYRQAAGRGLQLLFYSVGIGQISSEVPQNLSASRPQDRQFILSSKKLLLSDSGFYLCACRTVRIWSEQYFGPGTRLTVT.

The CDR3 coding sequence is TGTGCCATCCGACAGGGGGATTCACCCCTCCACTTT. Translating gives CAIRQGDSPLHF. J is TRBJ1-6 and V is TRBV15, with TRBD1 identical over 9 bases. V trimming: 10 bases; J trimming: 8 bases; junction bases outside the gene matches: 3. The CDR3 loop spans 12 amino acids. Germline V lookup: CDR1 LNHNV, CDR2 YYDKDF (reference sequence).

Only a few counts were recorded for this clone. The chain combines TRBV4-3 with TRBJ2-4; D not certain. CDR1 and CDR2 (germline): LGHNA, YSLEER. V shed 0 bases and J shed 8 bases, with 11 bases lying between them. This CDR3 spans 14 amino acids. The CDR3 bases are TGCGCCAGCAGCCAAGATAGGGTTTCGGACATTCAGTACTTC. This gives the protein CASSQDRVSDIQYF.

On this clone: Different DNA sequences within this sample yield the same CDR3. The chain links TRBV7-2 to TRBJ2-5; D gene unclear. V lost 0 bases, J lost 2 bases, and 7 bases lay in between. The CDR3 loop spans 14 amino acids. Germline CDR1 reads SGHTA; CDR2 reads FQGNSA. The CDR3 is CASSLATGQETQYF. Here the CDR3 DNA reads TGTGCCAGCAGCTTAGCGACTGGGCAAGAGACCCAGTACTTC. Using reference TRBV7-2 and TRBJ2-5 for the parts outside the CDR3, the full variable domain is GAGVSQSPSNKVTEKGKDVELRCDPISGHTALYWYRQSLGQGLEFLIYFQGNSAPDKSGLPSDRFSAERTGGSVSTLTIQRTQQEDSAVYLCASSLATGQETQYFGPGTRLLVL.